This T cell receptor (beta chain) was recorded in a study of cytomegalovirus exposure and HLA in healthy donors. The study, taken as a whole, reports: As a later analysis revealed, most CMV-associated TCR beta chains appeared HLA-restricted. Association of a missense DCLRE1C variant with TCR beta V- and J-gene trimming was reported in a later analysis.

PCR used 60 Vbeta primers and 13 Jbeta primers. Authors' processing steps: In a later analysis, the count reached roughly 80 million unique TCR beta chains, with roughly 11 million shared. The method was immunoSEQ multiplex PCR; TCRdb's version includes in-frame clones alone and lacks a portion of them. For V, J and clone size, that table is used; D and trimming come from the DNA. This sample carries roughly 160,000 clones, roughly two thirds of them seen once, and the ten largest clones take around 2.8%. This clone was found a few times. Its target is not known. Trimming removed 4 bases from V and 6 bases from J, with 12 bases in between. CDR1 is MGHRA and CDR2 is YSYEKL in the germline V gene. The CDR3 is 13 amino acids.

This chain links TRBV4-1 with TRBJ1-1; D remains unclear. Sequencing input: PBMCs. The clonotype originates from a woman in her 30s in good health and CMV-seronegative. CDR3 sequence: CASSRRGFPEAFF. In nucleotides, the CDR3 is TGCGCCAGCAGCCGGCGGGGTTTCCCTGAAGCTTTCTTT.